The 18 T cell receptor beta chains in this list originate from one sample, sequenced in a study of T cells in Graves' hyperthyroidism and ophthalmopathy. Amplified TCR beta CDR3 regions derived from RNA transcripts. When the TCR CDR3 underwent first-round RT-PCR, the HTBI primer set was used. TCRdb analysed the multiplex PCR reads with MiXCR anew, one entry per CDR3 protein. The data contain fewer than 400,000 distinct CDR3 sequences, 11% to 15% of them singletons. Sequencing input: blood. These receptor sequences come from a man aged 50-60 years with Graves' ophthalmopathy.

This clonotype was seen only once. With a much larger clone just one base away, this may be a read error. The chain recombines TRBV3-1 with TRBJ2-1, with 9 bases lining up with TRBD2. Germline V gene sequence: CDR1 LGHDT, CDR2 YNNKEL (reference sequence). The CDR3 runs to 17 residues. As DNA, the CDR3 is TGTGCCAGCGGCCAATCCGGGACTAGCATCACCCGGTCGGAGCAGTTCTTC. It codes for CASGQSGTSITRSEQFF.

This clonotype was observed many times. The chain has TRBV14 and TRBJ2-3; TRBD2 aligns across 12 bases. The CDR3 runs to 16 residues. Germline assignment: CDR1 SGHDN and CDR2 FVKESK. J gave up 2 bases and V 4 bases, and 4 bases lay outside the gene matches. The CDR3, as DNA: TGTGCCAGCAGCCCGGGACTAGCGGGCCCCACAGATACGCAGTATTTT. It codes for CASSPGLAGPTDTQYF.

V usage is TRBV6-5 and J usage is TRBJ1-2; D not certain. This CDR3 region has 13 residues. Germline V lookup: CDR1 MNHEY, CDR2 SVGAGI. V lost 3 bases and J lost 2, with 7 bases in between. The CDR3 DNA reads TGTGCCAGCAGTTATCAGGAAAACTATGGCTACACCTTC. It is translated as CASSYQENYGYTF.

The chain uses TRBV19 and TRBJ1-1; D is uncertain. The V end was cut by 6 bases, the J end by 0 bases, with 14 bases between. The length of the CDR3 is 15 residues. Germline assignment: CDR1 LNHDA and CDR2 SQIVND (reference sequence). CDR3 bases: TGTGCCAGTAGGTCGGACGGAAGCATGAACACTGAAGCTTTCTTT. As protein: CASRSDGSMNTEAFF.

This clonotype was detected a few times. The chain is built from TRBV20-1 and TRBJ1-3, with D uncertain. This CDR3 has 11 amino acids. Trimming removed 6 bases at V and 4 bases at J, with 7 bases between. Germline CDR1 is DFQATT and CDR2 is SNEGSKA (reference sequence). The CDR3 reads CSAGKGNTIYF. CDR3 DNA: TGCAGTGCAGGGAAGGGAAACACCATATATTTT.

The chain links TRBV25-1 to TRBJ2-7; unclear D gene. The germline CDR1 and CDR2 sequences are MGHDK and SYGVNS. The CDR3 is made up of 15 amino acids. Trimming removed 2 bases at V and 2 bases at J, with 13 bases between. The CDR3 DNA reads as TGTGCCAGCAGTGAAGCCTCTGGCCACGCCTACGAGCAGTACTTC. It is translated as CASSEASGHAYEQYF.

This clonotype was seen ten or more times. V usage is TRBV28 and J usage is TRBJ2-1; TRBD2 matches 8 bases. The CDR3 covers 18 residues. Germline CDR1 is MDHEN and CDR2 is SYDVKM. The V and J ends lost 1 base and 8 bases, in that order; junction bases with no gene match: 16. The CDR3 protein is CASSLSSSGTRMSDEQFF. As DNA, the CDR3 is TGTGCCAGCAGTTTATCCTCCTCCGGGACTAGGATGAGCGATGAGCAGTTCTTC. The variable domain in full, with the rest retrieved from reference TRBV28 and TRBJ2-1, is DVKVTQSSRYLVKRTGEKVFLECVQDMDHENMFWYRQDPGLGLRLIYFSYDVKMKEKGDIPEGYSVSREKKERFSLILESASTNQTSMYLCASSLSSSGTRMSDEQFFGPGTRLTVL.

The rearrangement uses TRBV6-1 and TRBJ2-3; D is uncertain. This CDR3 comprises 15 residues. The V end lost 6 bases, the J end lost 0 bases, and 13 bases lay between the germline ends. CDR1 MNHNS and CDR2 SASEGT come from the germline V gene. The CDR3 sequence is CASRVTHPSTDTQYF. For the CDR3, the DNA is TGTGCCAGCAGAGTCACGCACCCTAGCACAGATACGCAGTATTTT.

This clonotype was seen many times. The genes are TRBV29-1 and TRBJ2-7; D might be TRBD2 (6 bases). V lost 1 base and J lost 0, with 13 bases in between. This CDR3 spans 15 amino acids. Per germline, CDR1 SQVTM and CDR2 ANQGSEA. In nucleotides, the CDR3 is TGCAGCGTTGAAGGTGGGGCGGGGAGCTCCTACGAGCAGTACTTC. This encodes CSVEGGAGSSYEQYF.

This clonotype was observed many times. The V and J genes are TRBV29-1 and TRBJ2-5, with D possibly TRBD1 on 6 matching bases. The CDR3 spans 19 residues. Trimming removed 3 bases from V and 2 bases from J, with 28 bases in between. Germline-derived CDR1 and CDR2 are SQVTM and ANQGSEA. The CDR3 loop reads CSVDPLSGDRRDKQETQYF. The CDR3 coding sequence is TGCAGCGTTGACCCGCTTTCCGGGGATAGACGGGACAAACAAGAGACCCAGTACTTC.

This clonotype was counted at least ten times. The chain joins TRBV5-1 to TRBJ2-5, with D uncertain. Trimming removed 0 bases at V and 3 bases at J, with 6 bases between. The germline V gene has CDR1 SGHRS and CDR2 YFSETQ. There are 13 residues in the CDR3. In nucleotides, the CDR3 is TGCGCCAGCAGCTTGGTGGCAGAAGAGACCCAGTACTTC. This codes for CASSLVAEETQYF. The whole variable domain, filled in from reference TRBV5-1 and TRBJ2-5, reads KAGVTQTPRYLIKTRGQQVTLSCSPISGHRSVSWYQQTPGQGLQFLFEYFSETQRNKGNFPGRFSGRQFSNSRSEMNVSTLELGDSALYLCASSLVAEETQYFGPGTRLLVL.

This clonotype was observed many times. The chain has TRBV27 and TRBJ2-3; no clear D. CDR1 is MNHEY and CDR2 is SMNVEV in the germline V gene (reference sequence). The CDR3 runs 13 residues. V lost 8 bases and J 2 bases, leaving 11 bases between the germline ends. The CDR3 loop is CASSRGATDTQYF. DNA of the CDR3: TGTGCCAGCTCTCGCGGAGCCACAGATACGCAGTATTTT.

This chain connects TRBV4-1 to TRBJ1-2, with TRBD1 identical over 7 bases. The trim removed 0 bases at V and 4 bases at J, leaving 14 bases unmatched. The germline gives CDR1 MGHRA, CDR2 YSYEKL. The CDR3 consists of 18 residues. The CDR3 spells CASSQDWARQGDLYGYTF. As DNA, the CDR3 is TGCGCCAGCAGCCAAGACTGGGCGAGACAGGGAGATCTCTATGGCTACACCTTC.

This clonotype was found many times. The rearrangement links TRBV5-4 to TRBJ2-1; TRBD2 agrees at 13 bases. The ends lost 4 bases at V and 10 bases at J; junction bases unmatched: 8. In germline, CDR1 is SGHNT, CDR2 YYREEE (reference sequence). This CDR3 is 15 amino acids long. The DNA for the CDR3 is TGTGCCAGCAGCAACGGACTAGCGGGAGCCTGGGAGCAGTTCTTC. It codes for CASSNGLAGAWEQFF. Together with reference TRBV5-4 and TRBJ2-1, the CDR3 gives the full variable domain: ETGVTQSPTHLIKTRGQQVTLRCSSQSGHNTVSWYQQALGQGPQFIFQYYREEENGRGNFPPRFSGLQFPNYSSELNVNALELDDSALYLCASSNGLAGAWEQFFGPGTRLTVL.

On this clonotype itself: The junction and the germline gene differ at one end; a read error may be behind it. The chain is built from TRBV18 and TRBJ2-1, with D possibly being TRBD1 or TRBD2 (6 bases each). The CDR3 runs to 13 residues. The germline gives CDR1 KGHSH, CDR2 LQKENI. Here the CDR3 DNA reads TGCGCCAGCTCACCAAGGGGGGCGAATGAGCAGTTCTTC. It translates to CASSPRGANEQFF.

This clonotype occurred many times. The J gene is TRBJ2-3, the V gene TRBV6-1, with 15 bases aligning to TRBD2. Per the germline V gene, CDR1 is MNHNS and CDR2 is SASEGT. Trimming took 6 bases from V and 1 from J; bases not matched to a gene: 2. This CDR3 is 16 amino acids long. The CDR3, as DNA: TGTGCCAGCAGCGGACTAGCGGGAGGGCGCACAGATACGCAGTATTTT. Encoded protein: CASSGLAGGRTDTQYF.

This clonotype has a handful of counts. This chain joins TRBV19 and TRBJ1-4, with no clear D. The CDR3 has 16 amino acids. Germline V CDR1 and CDR2: LNHDA, SQIVND (reference sequence). V lost 3 bases, J lost 0 bases, and 11 bases lay in between. CDR3 sequence (DNA): TGTGCCAGTAGTATCTTGAGGAGTGCAACTAATGAAAAACTGTTTTTT. Translation: CASSILRSATNEKLFF.

This clonotype has more than one count but fewer than ten. This chain joins TRBV5-1 and TRBJ2-1, with D unresolved. Germline V gene sequence: CDR1 SGHRS, CDR2 YFSETQ. CDR3 size: 15 residues. V was trimmed by 1 base and J by 9 bases, leaving 17 bases between them. The CDR3 DNA sequence: TGCGCCAGCAGCTTGTTGAAGGTTCAGGATCCTGAGCAGTTCTTC. Translation: CASSLLKVQDPEQFF. Full variable domain (missing parts from reference TRBV5-1 and TRBJ2-1): KAGVTQTPRYLIKTRGQQVTLSCSPISGHRSVSWYQQTPGQGLQFLFEYFSETQRNKGNFPGRFSGRQFSNSRSEMNVSTLELGDSALYLCASSLLKVQDPEQFFGPGTRLTVL.